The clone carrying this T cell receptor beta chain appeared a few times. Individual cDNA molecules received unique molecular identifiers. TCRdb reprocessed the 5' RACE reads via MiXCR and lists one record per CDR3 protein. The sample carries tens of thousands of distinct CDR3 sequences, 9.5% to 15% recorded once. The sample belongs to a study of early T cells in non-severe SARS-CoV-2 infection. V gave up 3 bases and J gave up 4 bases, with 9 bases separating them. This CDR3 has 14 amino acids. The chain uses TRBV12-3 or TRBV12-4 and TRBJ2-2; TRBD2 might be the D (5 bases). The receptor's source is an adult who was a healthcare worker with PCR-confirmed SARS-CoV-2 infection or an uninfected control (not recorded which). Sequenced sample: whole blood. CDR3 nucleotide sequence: TGTGCCAGCAGTTTGGGTCGGGGCACCGGGGAGCTGTTTTTT. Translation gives CASSLGRGTGELFF.